A single sample gave rise to the 6 T cell receptor beta chains below, sequenced in a study of cytomegalovirus exposure and HLA in healthy donors. PCR involved 60 Vbeta and 13 Jbeta primers. Repertoires were generated with immunoSEQ multiplex PCR, while TCRdb's copy carries only in-frame clones and drops some. This sample carries about 130,000 clones, around 78% of them seen once, and the ten largest clones take 3.6%. The sequenced material came from PBMCs. The source is a man aged 35 to 55 in good health and CMV-seronegative.

This chain links TRBV4-2 with TRBJ2-2; 7 nucleotides align to TRBD2. The CDR3 sequence is 16 residues long. V lost 1 base to trimming and J lost 6 bases; unmatched junction nucleotides: 8. Germline V gene data show CDR1 as LGHNA and CDR2 as YNFKEQ. The CDR3 region has the DNA TGTGCCAGCAGCCAAGTGCCGCAGGGAGGGCCCGGGGAGCTGTTTTTT. It translates to CASSQVPQGGPGELFF.

The gene calls are TRBV9 and TRBJ2-5; 10 nucleotides agree with TRBD1. From germline, CDR1 is SGDLS and CDR2 YYNGEE. This CDR3 has 16 amino acids. J lost 5 bases, V lost 4 bases, and 11 bases had no gene match. CDR3 in amino acids: CASSTQTGGGGETQYF. The CDR3 DNA sequence: TGTGCCAGCAGCACCCAGACAGGGGGCGGGGGGGAGACCCAGTACTTC. The variable domain in full, completed from reference TRBV9 and TRBJ2-5, reads DSGVTQTPKHLITATGQRVTLRCSPRSGDLSVYWYQQSLDQGLQFLIQYYNGEERAKGNILERFSAQQFPDLHSELNLSSLELGDSALYFCASSTQTGGGGETQYFGPGTRLLVL.

The chain employs TRBV5-5 and TRBJ2-7; TRBD1 is a possible D gene (6 bases). Germline V lookup: CDR1 SGHKS, CDR2 YYEKEE (reference sequence). The ends were cut back, 4 bases at V and 1 base at J, with 18 bases in the middle. The CDR3 totals 16 residues. The CDR3 here is CASSRGQFLTSYEQYF. The CDR3 bases are TGTGCCAGCAGCCGAGGACAGTTTTTAACTTCCTACGAGCAGTACTTC.

This clone was picked up a small number of times. This chain uses TRBV5-1 with TRBJ1-1; 8 bases align to TRBD1. The CDR3 extends over 14 amino acids. The V gene end was trimmed by 6 bases and the J gene end by 2 bases; junction bases not matched to a gene: 6. The germline V gene has CDR1 SGHRS and CDR2 YFSETQ. Written as DNA, the CDR3 is TGCGCCAGCACCCGGACAGGGACCAACACTGAAGCTTTCTTT. This encodes CASTRTGTNTEAFF.

This clone was observed a handful of times. The chain recombines TRBV25-1 with TRBJ1-3; D unresolved. V lost 2 bases to trimming and J lost 0 bases, with 17 bases between them. Germline loops: CDR1 MGHDK, CDR2 SYGVNS. The CDR3 sequence is 18 residues long. CDR3 nucleotide sequence: TGTGCCAGCAGTGAAACATCGGGTTTGTCCGGCTCTGGAAACACCATATATTTT. Translation: CASSETSGLSGSGNTIYF.

The chain employs TRBV30 and TRBJ2-1; 8 nucleotides line up with TRBD2. Per the germline V gene, CDR1 is GTSNPN and CDR2 is SVGIG (reference sequence). There are 16 residues in the CDR3. V shed 0 bases and J 2 bases; nucleotides not matched to a gene: 6. The CDR3 loop is CAWSVRGGAPYNEQFF. The CDR3 DNA reads TGTGCCTGGAGTGTACGGGGGGGAGCGCCCTACAATGAGCAGTTCTTC.